One sample yielded the 2 T cell receptor beta chains listed below, sequenced in a study of monozygotic twins with inflammatory bowel disease. Reanalyzing the 5' RACE reads, TCRdb keeps one entry per CDR3 protein, without DNA. This listing includes 150,000 to 200,000 distinct CDR3 sequences. Material: blood. The receptors stem from a human donor with ulcerative colitis or Crohn's disease, or a healthy co-twin of an affected twin (not recorded which).

The genes are TRBV10-3 and TRBJ1-6; the TCRdb D gene call, TRBD1, has no DNA to confirm it. Germline-derived CDR1 and CDR2 are ENHRY and SYGVKD. The CDR3 runs 14 residues. The CDR3 region is CGIGGQGLDSPLHF.

The gene calls are TRBV12-3 or TRBV12-4 and TRBJ2-5; the TCRdb D gene call, TRBD2, has no DNA to confirm it. This CDR3 has 15 residues. The CDR3 region is CASRTSGSGGETQYF.